These 14 T cell receptor beta chains share one sample of origin, sequenced in a study of T-cell memory formation after mild COVID-19. MiXCR was run by TCRdb on the 5' RACE reads, yielding one entry per CDR3 protein. The sample lists more than 200,000 distinct CDR3 sequences; about a sixth were seen once. Sequencing was performed on PBMCs or a T cell subset sorted from them (not recorded which). These receptors came from a man between 18 and 29 years old who had mild COVID-19 (a few samples of this study predate the infection). Cell type and time point are not known.

This clonotype was picked up a small number of times. The chain links TRBV18 to TRBJ2-7, with TRBD1 matching over 9 bases. This CDR3 is built from 14 residues. CDR1 is KGHSH, CDR2 LQKENI, per germline. V dropped 6 bases and J dropped 3; count of bases not matched to a gene: 6. CDR3 sequence reads: CASSSGQGNYEQYV. CDR3 nucleotide sequence: TGTGCCAGCTCGTCGGGACAGGGAAACTACGAGCAGTACGTC.

This clonotype has only a few counts. This rearrangement joins TRBV3-1 to TRBJ1-1; tentative D call: TRBD1 (5 bases). CDR1 and CDR2 from the germline V gene are LGHDT and YNNKEL (reference sequence). V was shortened by 1 base and J by 2 bases, with 11 bases between the two germline ends. CDR3 size: 15 residues. The CDR3 coding sequence is TGTGCCAGCAGCCAAGGGGCCGGGACTAACACTGAAGCTTTCTTT. Translation gives CASSQGAGTNTEAFF.

This chain joins TRBV7-2 and TRBJ1-2; 9 bases are a match to TRBD1. V shed 5 bases, J shed 8 bases, and the junction held 18 bases outside the gene matches. The CDR3 sequence is 17 residues long. Germline V lookup: CDR1 SGHTA, CDR2 FQGNSA. The CDR3 spells CASSPNRDRVRWYGYTF. The CDR3, as DNA: TGTGCCAGCAGCCCCAACCGGGACAGGGTCCGATGGTACGGCTACACCTTC. Full variable domain (rest looked up from reference TRBV7-2 and TRBJ1-2): GAGVSQSPSNKVTEKGKDVELRCDPISGHTALYWYRQSLGQGLEFLIYFQGNSAPDKSGLPSDRFSAERTGGSVSTLTIQRTQQEDSAVYLCASSPNRDRVRWYGYTFGSGTRLTVV.

The rearrangement uses TRBV7-2 and TRBJ2-5; 7 bases are shared with TRBD1. The CDR3 totals 14 residues. V shed 5 bases, J shed 0 bases, and the junction held 3 bases outside the gene matches. Germline V gene sequence: CDR1 SGHTA, CDR2 FQGNSA. The CDR3 spells CASSLGQHQETQYF. CDR3 DNA: TGTGCCAGCAGCCTGGGACAGCACCAAGAGACCCAGTACTTC.

The V gene is TRBV28, the J gene TRBJ1-4; TRBD1 matches 10 bases. Germline V gene lookup returns CDR1 MDHEN and CDR2 SYDVKM. The CDR3 contains 14 residues. The V gene end was trimmed by 6 bases and the J gene end by 7 bases; junction bases not matched to a gene: 5. The CDR3 DNA reads TGTGCCAGCAGCCGGACAGGGGGTGGTGAAAAACTGTTTTTT. Translation: CASSRTGGGEKLFF.

This clonotype was seen a few times. The rearrangement joins TRBV6-5 to TRBJ2-3; 11 bases fit TRBD2. Trimming at V came to 5 bases and at J to 6 bases, leaving 1 base not matched to a gene. This CDR3 has 13 residues. Germline V gene lookup returns CDR1 MNHEY and CDR2 SVGAGI. The CDR3 reads CASSRTSGDTQYF. The CDR3 DNA sequence: TGTGCCAGCAGTAGGACTAGCGGGGATACGCAGTATTTT.

This clonotype has ten or more counts. This chain links TRBV5-1 with TRBJ1-6; 8 bases align to TRBD1. The germline V gene has CDR1 SGHRS and CDR2 YFSETQ. This CDR3 spans 14 amino acids. The ends lost 0 bases at V and 7 bases at J; junction bases unmatched: 0. The CDR3 region has the DNA TGCGCCAGCAGCTTGGACAGGGGGAATTCACCCCTCCACTTT. Protein product: CASSLDRGNSPLHF.

This clonotype occurred a few times. V usage is TRBV7-2 and J usage is TRBJ2-5; TRBD2 might be the D (5 bases). The germline V gene has CDR1 SGHTA and CDR2 FQGNSA. Trimming removed 5 bases at V and 5 bases at J, with 15 bases between. There are 14 residues in the CDR3. The CDR3 DNA reads TGTGCCAGCAGCCCCGGACTCTCCCCGGAGACCCAGTACTTC. Amino acid sequence: CASSPGLSPETQYF.

This clonotype was found many times. The J gene is TRBJ2-5, the V gene TRBV4-2; 10 bases are shared with TRBD2. The CDR3 has 16 amino acids. Germline assignment: CDR1 LGHNA and CDR2 YNFKEQ. The V and J ends lost 0 bases and 3 bases, in that order; junction bases with no gene match: 4. The CDR3 protein is CASSQDPTSGKETQYF. CDR3 sequence (DNA): TGTGCCAGCAGCCAAGATCCCACTAGCGGGAAAGAGACCCAGTACTTC.

CDR3 amino acids: CASSRQGGVANEKLFF. The CDR3 coding sequence is TGCGCCAGCAGCCGACAGGGAGGCGTAGCTAATGAAAAACTGTTTTTT. The gene calls are TRBV4-1 and TRBJ1-4; 7 bases are a match to TRBD1. The J segment lost 3 bases and the V segment lost 4 bases, leaving 8 bases of the junction unmatched. Germline CDR1 reads MGHRA; CDR2 reads YSYEKL. This CDR3 is 16 amino acids long.

CDR3 coding DNA: TGTGCCAGCAGCGTAGTATCGTCGGGGAGCGGCACCGGGGAGCTGTTTTTT. Translation gives CASSVVSSGSGTGELFF. The V gene is TRBV9, the J gene TRBJ2-2, with D possibly being TRBD2 (5 bases). The CDR3 is 17 residues long. V shed 0 bases and J shed 4 bases, with 16 bases lying between them. Germline V gene lookup returns CDR1 SGDLS and CDR2 YYNGEE.

In this sample, this clonotype turned up a few times. The genes are TRBV7-2 and TRBJ2-1; D possibly corresponds to TRBD2 (5 bases). From germline, CDR1 is SGHTA and CDR2 FQGNSA. The CDR3 is made up of 14 amino acids. Trimming left V 5 bases short and J 9 bases short, with 17 bases between. The CDR3 here is CASSKWGSVGEQFF. CDR3 DNA sequence: TGTGCCAGCAGCAAATGGGGTAGCGTGGGTGAGCAGTTCTTC.

This clonotype was counted between two and nine times. The chain combines TRBV28 with TRBJ2-3, with TRBD2 identical over 16 bases. The ends lost 4 bases at V and 2 bases at J; junction bases unmatched: 6. The CDR3 length is 18 residues. Per germline, CDR1 MDHEN and CDR2 SYDVKM. In DNA form, the CDR3 reads TGTGCCAGCAGTTCCGCTGGGACTAGCGGGGGGGCCACAGATACGCAGTATTTT. Protein product: CASSSAGTSGGATDTQYF.

This chain uses TRBV5-1 with TRBJ1-2; 7 nucleotides agree with TRBD1. CDR1 SGHRS and CDR2 YFSETQ come from the germline V gene. The J segment lost 5 bases and the V segment lost 4 bases, leaving 5 bases of the junction unmatched. This CDR3 spans 13 amino acids. CDR3 in amino acids: CASSNDRVYGYTF. CDR3 DNA: TGCGCCAGCAGCAATGACAGGGTTTATGGCTACACCTTC.